This TCR beta chain was identified in a study of CD8 T cells in ankylosing spondylitis. V lost 4 bases and J lost 0, with 11 bases in between. Germline V CDR1 and CDR2: SNHLY, FYNNEI. The CDR3 covers 15 residues. The authors made TCR beta libraries by quantitative 5'-RACE with molecular barcodes. Each CDR3 protein is one row after TCRdb ran MiXCR on the 5' RACE reads. Of some 200,000 distinct CDR3 sequences listed, under 30% were seen once; the top ten hold about 6.9%. This clonotype was counted between two and nine times. The antigen remains undetermined. Whole-study results and caveats: Clones linked with disease were CD8+ and fairly uncommon in the peripheral blood. Fewer than 10 highly homologous variants made up a TCR beta motif that seemed to typify ankylosing spondylitis blood. Within matched ankylosing spondylitis synovial fluid, disease-linked clones were reportedly significantly enriched.

Sequencing used blood, either unsorted or a sorted T cell fraction (not recorded which). The V call is TRBV2, the J call TRBJ2-3, with D possibly TRBD2 on 5 matching bases. The clonotype originates from a male donor with ankylosing spondylitis or in good health (not recorded which). Written as DNA, the CDR3 is TGTGCCAGCAGTGTAGTGGGAGCGAGCACAGATACGCAGTATTTT. This encodes CASSVVGASTDTQYF. The full variable domain, with the rest looked up from reference TRBV2 and TRBJ2-3, is EPEVTQTPSHQVTQMGQEVILRCVPISNHLYFYWYRQILGQKVEFLVSFYNNEISEKSEIFDDQFSVERPDGSNFTLKIRSTKLEDSAMYFCASSVVGASTDTQYFGPGTRLTVL.